This paragraph covers one T cell receptor (beta chain) sequence. Its matching antigen is unknown. These data belong to a study of OX40 agonist ivuxolimab in advanced cancers. Across the study: Patients achieving partial responses numbered three: one hepatocellular carcinoma case and two cutaneous melanoma cases. General study points: The specificity for antigen of the expanded peripheral T cells was not determined. In the 0.1 to 3.0 mg/kg range, CD4+ and CD8+ blood T cells had expanded clonally by week 6.

Trimming pared 4 bases from V and 1 base from J, leaving 11 bases between. CDR1 MGHRA and CDR2 YSYEKL come from the germline V gene. The CDR3 totals 16 residues. The method was immunoSEQ multiplex PCR; TCRdb's version includes in-frame clones alone and lacks a portion of them. Of 60,000 to 80,000 clones in the sample, approximately 80% are singletons; the top ten hold around 1.5%. V gene TRBV4-1 combines with J gene TRBJ2-6; a weak D match, TRBD2 (5 bases). The sequence was obtained from an adult with an advanced solid tumor such as melanoma, head and neck, liver or kidney cancer. The source was CD4+ or CD8+ T cells sorted from blood, collected in a trial of the OX40 agonist ivuxolimab. The CDR3 DNA reads as TGCGCCAGCAGCCCGATGGGAGTGTCTGGGGCCAACGTCCTGACTTTC. Its protein product is CASSPMGVSGANVLTF.